Given below is one T cell receptor (beta chain) in context. This same CDR3 is encoded by further DNA sequences in the sample. The sample is drawn from a study of shared clonotypes between healthy human individuals. This CDR3 spans 13 amino acids. Trimming cost V 0 bases and J 5 bases, with 8 bases left between them. Germline values: CDR1 SGHTS, CDR2 YDEGEE. Terminally differentiated effector memory CD45RA+ cells were excluded from the naive CD8 cells, which were CD45RO-negative and positively selected for CCR7. Generated by immunoSEQ multiplex PCR, the TCRdb table keeps only in-frame clones and is missing some. The sample carries some 2,100,000 clones, just over 90% recorded once.

The chain links TRBV5-8 to TRBJ1-1, with D hard to call. The TCR sequence derives from a young man in good health. Some clones in this sample may be carry-over from other donors' samples. Input material: naive CD8+ T cells from PBMCs. The CDR3 loop reads CASSLGGGTEAFF. In DNA form, the CDR3 reads TGTGCCAGCAGCTTGGGTGGCGGAACTGAAGCTTTCTTT.